Listed below are T cell receptor beta chains from one sample, sequenced in a study of shared clonotypes between healthy human individuals. Measured with immunoSEQ multiplex PCR; TCRdb has only the in-frame clones, and not every one. The sample records approximately 440,000 clones, more than 70% being singletons. The specimen was PBMCs. The receptor set was obtained from a woman aged 40-49 years in good health. Some clones in this sample may be carry-over from other donors' samples. Each CDR3 is given with its conserved first and last residue. A D gene is named only where the DNA matches it firmly. Clone size appears in some rows only: once, few, many, or a class for an expanded clone.

length: 13
size: NA
D: TRBD2
V: TRBV27
J: TRBJ2-5
DNA: TGTGCCAGCAGGGGGACTAGCTCAGAGACCCAGTACTTC
CDR3: CASRGTSSETQYF

length: 12
size: NA
D: NA
V: TRBV2
J: TRBJ2-7
DNA: TGTGCCAGCAGGACAGACTCCTACGAGCAGTACTTC
CDR3: CASRTDSYEQYF

length: 15
size: NA
D: NA
V: TRBV15
J: TRBJ1-1
DNA: TGTGCCACCAGCAGAGTATCCGGGATGGGCACTGAAGCTTTCTTT
CDR3: CATSRVSGMGTEAFF

length: 14
size: once
D: NA
V: TRBV19
J: TRBJ2-7
DNA: TGTGCCAGTAGTATTAAGGGGTCAGACTACGAGCAGTACTTC
CDR3: CASSIKGSDYEQYF

length: 14
size: NA
D: NA
V: TRBV7-9
J: TRBJ1-2
DNA: TGTGCCAGCAGCTTAACAGGGCTTCCAAATGGCTACACCTTC
CDR3: CASSLTGLPNGYTF

length: 14
size: few
D: NA
V: TRBV5-1
J: TRBJ2-7
DNA: TGCGCCAGCAGCATACCCTTGGGCCCCTACGAGCAGTACTTC
CDR3: CASSIPLGPYEQYF

length: 13
size: many
D: TRBD1
V: TRBV18
J: TRBJ2-7
DNA: TGTGCCAGCTCACAGGGGGCTTCCTACGAGCAGTACTTC
CDR3: CASSQGASYEQYF

length: 14
size: NA
D: NA
V: TRBV5-4
J: TRBJ2-7
DNA: TGTGCCAGCAGCCGGGACCGATTCTCCTACGAGCAGTACTTC
CDR3: CASSRDRFSYEQYF

length: 13
size: NA
D: NA
V: TRBV7-9
J: TRBJ1-1
DNA: TGTGCCAGCAGCTTAGTATCCGGCGCTGAAGCTTTCTTT
CDR3: CASSLVSGAEAFF

length: 14
size: NA
D: NA
V: TRBV9
J: TRBJ2-4
DNA: TGTGCCAGCAGCGTAGGGGGGGACACGCACATTCAGTACTTC
CDR3: CASSVGGDTHIQYF

length: 16
size: NA
D: TRBD2
V: TRBV7-9
J: TRBJ2-3
DNA: TGTGCCAGCAGCTTAGGGACTAGCGGGAGAACGGATACGCAGTATTTT
CDR3: CASSLGTSGRTDTQYF

length: 13
size: few
D: NA
V: TRBV6-1
J: TRBJ1-1
DNA: TGTGCCAGCACTTTGCTGGGGGACACTGAAGCTTTCTTC
CDR3: CASTLLGDTEAFF

length: 16
size: NA
D: TRBD1
V: TRBV28
J: TRBJ1-2
DNA: TGTGCCAGCACCAAACGCGGGACAGGAAGACACTATGGCTACACCTTC
CDR3: CASTKRGTGRHYGYTF

length: 13
size: NA
D: NA
V: TRBV28
J: TRBJ2-7
DNA: TGTGCCACTCATTCCAGGGGGAGGTACGAGCAGTACTTC
CDR3: CATHSRGRYEQYF

length: 14
size: NA
D: TRBD1
V: TRBV7-3
J: TRBJ2-7
DNA: TGTGCCAGCAGCTTGACAGGGGGCTCTTACGAGCAGTACTTC
CDR3: CASSLTGGSYEQYF

length: 15
size: NA
D: NA
V: TRBV7-2
J: TRBJ1-3
DNA: TGTGCCAGCAGCCCATCGCAGGGTGCTGGAAACACCATATATTTT
CDR3: CASSPSQGAGNTIYF

length: 15
size: few
D: NA
V: TRBV5-1
J: TRBJ2-3
DNA: TGCGCCAGCAGCTTGGACGGGAGATCCACAGATACGCAGTATTTT
CDR3: CASSLDGRSTDTQYF

length: 16
size: NA
D: NA
V: TRBV5-1
J: TRBJ1-5
DNA: TGCGCCAGCAGCTTGTTAGGAGTGATTAGCAATCAGCCCCAGCATTTT
CDR3: CASSLLGVISNQPQHF

length: 15
size: NA
D: TRBD2
V: TRBV5-1
J: TRBJ2-7
DNA: TGCGCCAGCAGCTCCCCTAGCGGGAGGGTTGACGAGCAGTACTTC
CDR3: CASSSPSGRVDEQYF

length: 14
size: NA
D: TRBD1
V: TRBV9
J: TRBJ1-1
DNA: TGTGCCAGCAGCCCTCGACAGGGGGGGACTGAAGCTTTCTTT
CDR3: CASSPRQGGTEAFF

length: 18
size: NA
D: TRBD1
V: TRBV25-1
J: TRBJ2-3
DNA: TGTGCCAGCATACCGATCAACTACGGACAGGGGGCTTCGGATACGCAGTATTTT
CDR3: CASIPINYGQGASDTQYF

length: 14
size: NA
D: TRBD2
V: TRBV6-5
J: TRBJ2-1
DNA: TGTGCCAGCAGTATAGCGGGAGGAACCAATGAGCAGTTCTTC
CDR3: CASSIAGGTNEQFF

length: 15
size: NA
D: TRBD2
V: TRBV7-3
J: TRBJ2-3
DNA: TGTGCCAGCAGCTTGGGACTAGTGGAGTCAGATACGCAGTATTTT
CDR3: CASSLGLVESDTQYF

length: 17
size: NA
D: TRBD1
V: TRBV7-9
J: TRBJ1-1
DNA: TGTGCCAGCAGCCCGCAGGGGGCAGGAACCCAAAATTTTGAAGCTTTCTTT
CDR3: CASSPQGAGTQNFEAFF

length: 14
size: NA
D: TRBD1
V: TRBV6-1
J: TRBJ2-5
DNA: TGTGCCAGCAGTACGGGGACAGGGGGAGAGACCCAGTACTTC
CDR3: CASSTGTGGETQYF

length: 13
size: NA
D: TRBD1
V: TRBV7-3
J: TRBJ1-2
DNA: TGTGCCAGCTCCGGGCAGGGGGCGCGAGGCTACACCTTC
CDR3: CASSGQGARGYTF